This entry features one T cell receptor (beta chain) sequence. The record originates from a study of T cell responses to AZD1222 COVID-19 vaccine. Generated by immunoSEQ multiplex PCR, the TCRdb table keeps only in-frame clones and is missing some. This sample carries tens of thousands of clones, 90% of them seen once, and the ten largest clones take roughly 5.6%. This CDR3 is 14 amino acids long. Trimming cost V 0 bases and J 2 bases, with 8 bases left between them. CDR1 is ENHRY and CDR2 is SYGVKD in the germline V gene. This receptor was identified in an adult in good health. The chain links TRBV10-3 to TRBJ2-7; D remains ambiguous. Sequences were derived from peripheral blood, sampled on day 0 of AZD1222 vaccination. The DNA of the CDR3 is TGTGCCATCAGTGAGTCTACAGTTACCTACGAGCAGTACTTC. Amino acid sequence: CAISESTVTYEQYF.